This T cell receptor beta chain was found in a study of T cell changes during pregnancy in multiple sclerosis. Germline V lookup: CDR1 KGHSH, CDR2 LQKENI. This CDR3 comprises 16 residues. V trimming: 1 base; J trimming: 0 bases; junction bases outside the gene matches: 5. Sequencing used immunoSEQ multiplex PCR; TCRdb keeps in-frame clones, though not all of them. The data contain roughly 100,000 clones, roughly 92% of them singletons. Sequenced here: peripheral blood, sampled after pregnancy. The chain has TRBV18 and TRBJ1-2; 7 bases are a match to TRBD1. The receptor comes from a female donor with multiple sclerosis, enrolled in a pregnancy study. The CDR3 region is CASSPQRDRTNYGYTF. The CDR3 region has the DNA TGTGCCAGCTCACCACAACGGGACAGAACTAACTATGGCTACACCTTC.